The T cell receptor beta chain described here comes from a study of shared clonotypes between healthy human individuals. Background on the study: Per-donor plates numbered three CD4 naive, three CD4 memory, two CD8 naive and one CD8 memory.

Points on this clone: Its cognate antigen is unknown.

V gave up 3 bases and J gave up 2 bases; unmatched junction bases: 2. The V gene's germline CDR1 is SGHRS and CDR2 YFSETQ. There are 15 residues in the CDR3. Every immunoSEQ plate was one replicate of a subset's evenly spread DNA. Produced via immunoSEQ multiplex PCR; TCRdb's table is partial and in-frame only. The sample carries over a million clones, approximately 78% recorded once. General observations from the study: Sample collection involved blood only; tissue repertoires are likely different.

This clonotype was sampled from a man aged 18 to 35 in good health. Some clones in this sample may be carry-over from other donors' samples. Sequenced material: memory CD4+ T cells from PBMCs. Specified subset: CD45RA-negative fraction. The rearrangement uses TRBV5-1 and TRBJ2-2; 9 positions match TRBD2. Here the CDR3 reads CASSWLAGNTGELFF. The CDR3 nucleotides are TGCGCCAGCAGCTGGCTAGCGGGAAACACCGGGGAGCTGTTTTTT.